The rows below give T cell receptor beta chains drawn from one sample of a study of blood T cell repertoires in COVID-19. Here immunoSEQ multiplex PCR was the method, and the copy in TCRdb shows in-frame clones only, minus some. The sample lists 120,000 or so clones, 79% occurring once. Sequencing used peripheral blood. Receptors were obtained from a man aged 40-49 years with active or convalescent COVID-19. Each CDR3 is given with its conserved first and last residue. The D gene is left open where the match is weak. Rows give clone size only sometimes, using once, few, many, or a class for an expanded clone.

>TRBV3-1/TRBV3-2|NA|TRBJ2-7|NA
CASSQKGGLAVRF
TGTGCCAGCAGCCAAAAGGGGGGCCTAGCGGTGCGCTTC
>TRBV19|NA|TRBJ2-2|NA
CASSISRGANTGELFF
TGTGCCAGTAGTATCTCTCGCGGGGCGAACACCGGGGAGCTGTTTTTT
>TRBV6-5|NA|TRBJ2-5|NA
CASQTRGPQETQYF
TGTGCCAGTCAGACTAGAGGGCCTCAAGAGACCCAGTACTTC
>TRBV24-1|few|TRBJ1-5|NA
CGAGTGGQPQHF
TGTGGCGCCGGGACTGGGGGTCAGCCCCAGCATTTT
>TRBV6-2/TRBV6-3|NA|TRBJ2-4|TRBD1
CASSMTGAKNIQYF
TGTGCCAGCAGCATGACAGGGGCCAAAAACATTCAGTACTTC
>TRBV7-2|NA|TRBJ1-1|NA
CASSFRLEAFF
TGTGCCAGCAGCTTCAGACTTGAAGCTTTCTTT
>TRBV2|NA|TRBJ1-2|NA
CASGRTVGYTF
TGTGCCAGCGGTAGGACAGTTGGCTACACCTTC
>TRBV28|NA|TRBJ2-3|NA
CASRGEPSTDTQYF
TGTGCCAGCAGAGGAGAGCCTAGCACAGATACGCAGTATTTT
>TRBV30|NA|TRBJ1-6|NA
CAWSVRGAGNSPLHF
TGTGCCTGGAGTGTACGAGGAGCGGGTAATTCACCCCTCCACTTT
>TRBV19|NA|TRBJ1-5|TRBD1
CASTWGQGNQPQHF
TGTGCCAGTACGTGGGGACAGGGCAATCAGCCCCAGCATTTT
>TRBV9|NA|TRBJ2-7|TRBD1
CASSARTGGAGEQYF
TGTGCCAGCAGCGCCAGAACAGGGGGCGCAGGCGAGCAGTACTTC
>TRBV6-2/TRBV6-3|NA|TRBJ2-3|NA
CASSYGQPRTDTQYF
TGTGCCAGCAGTTACGGACAGCCCCGCACAGATACGCAGTATTTT
>TRBV19|NA|TRBJ2-2|NA
CASGLNINTGELFF
TGTGCCAGTGGGCTCAATATTAACACCGGGGAGCTGTTTTTT
>TRBV5-1|NA|TRBJ2-7|TRBD1
CASSLGDRNPYEQYF
TGCGCCAGCAGCTTGGGGGACAGAAACCCCTACGAGCAGTACTTC
>TRBV4-1|NA|TRBJ2-1|NA
CASSQEIAPYNEQFF
TGCGCCAGCAGCCAAGAAATAGCCCCCTACAATGAGCAGTTCTTC
>TRBV29-1|NA|TRBJ2-7|NA
CSVEDRGTSYEQYF
TGCAGCGTTGAGGATAGGGGGACCTCCTACGAGCAGTACTTC
>TRBV19|NA|TRBJ2-3|TRBD2
CASSIGSGRGDTQYF
TGTGCCAGTAGTATAGGAAGCGGGAGAGGGGATACGCAGTATTTT
>TRBV11-3|NA|TRBJ2-7|TRBD1
CASSWGQGAAEQYF
TGTGCCAGCAGCTGGGGACAGGGGGCTGCCGAGCAGTACTTC
>TRBV12-5|NA|TRBJ1-5|TRBD1
CASKVEGTATKQPQHF
TGTGCTAGTAAAGTTGAGGGGACAGCCACGAAGCAGCCCCAGCATTTT
>TRBV6-5|NA|TRBJ1-5|NA
CASSRSPRGNQPQHF
TGTGCCAGCAGCCGGAGCCCTCGGGGCAATCAGCCCCAGCATTTT
>TRBV7-2|NA|TRBJ2-1|TRBD2
CASSLAARTSGSYNEQFF
TGTGCCAGCAGCTTAGCGGCCCGTACTAGCGGGTCCTACAATGAGCAGTTCTTC
>TRBV30|few|TRBJ2-7|TRBD1
CAWSIRQGFYEQYF
TGTGCCTGGAGTATCCGACAGGGCTTCTACGAGCAGTACTTC
>TRBV11-1|NA|TRBJ2-7|TRBD1
CASSPGQAYEQYF
TGTGCCAGCAGCCCTGGACAGGCCTACGAGCAGTACTTC
>TRBV11-3|once|TRBJ1-2|TRBD1
CASSRGQSYGYTF
TGTGCCAGCAGCCGGGGACAGTCCTATGGCTACACCTTC
>TRBV28|NA|TRBJ2-3|TRBD2
CASRAPGLAGSTDTQYF
TGTGCCAGCAGAGCCCCGGGACTAGCGGGCAGCACAGATACGCAGTATTTT
>TRBV2|NA|TRBJ2-1|NA
CASRTNEQFF
TGTGCCAGCAGGACTAATGAGCAGTTCTTC
>TRBV6-5|NA|TRBJ1-5|NA
CASGIRQADQPQHF
TGTGCCAGCGGAATCCGACAAGCCGATCAGCCCCAGCATTTT
>TRBV18|NA|TRBJ2-5|NA
CASSPPQGRETQYF
TGTGCCAGCTCACCACCCCAGGGGCGAGAGACCCAGTACTTC
>TRBV5-1|NA|TRBJ2-3|TRBD2
CASTPLAGVTDTQYF
TGCGCCAGCACCCCACTAGCGGGAGTCACAGATACGCAGTATTTT
>TRBV6-6|once|TRBJ2-5|NA
CASSYTQGLETQYF
TGTGCCAGCAGTTACACCCAGGGTCTGGAGACCCAGTACTTC
>TRBV5-4|NA|TRBJ1-1|NA
CASSLPSTAQTEAFF
TGTGCCAGCAGCTTGCCCTCGACAGCCCAAACTGAAGCTTTCTTT
>TRBV7-9|NA|TRBJ2-1|TRBD2
CASNSPTRGLGNEQFF
TGTGCCAGCAACTCTCCTACGCGGGGACTAGGAAATGAGCAGTTCTTC
>TRBV7-6|NA|TRBJ1-6|TRBD1
CASSADRGYNSPLHF
TGTGCCAGCAGCGCCGACAGGGGATATAATTCACCCCTCCACTTT
>TRBV2|medium-sized|TRBJ1-1|NA
CASSDPGSGTEAFF
TGTGCCAGCAGTGATCCGGGGTCGGGCACTGAAGCTTTCTTT
>TRBV28|NA|TRBJ2-7|NA
CASSSSGKGRYEQYF
TGTGCCAGCAGCTCGTCGGGGAAGGGAAGGTACGAGCAGTACTTC
>TRBV30|NA|TRBJ2-2|NA
CAWSEGSPRAGELFF
TGTGCCTGGAGTGAAGGGTCACCGCGGGCCGGGGAGCTGTTTTTT
>TRBV11-3|NA|TRBJ1-1|TRBD1
CASSFSLRAGGTEAFF
TGTGCCAGCAGCTTTTCGCTTCGAGCAGGGGGCACTGAAGCTTTCTTT
>TRBV11-3|NA|TRBJ1-4|TRBD1
CASSEQGANEKLFF
TGTGCCAGCAGCGAACAGGGGGCTAATGAAAAACTGTTTTTT
>TRBV7-3|NA|TRBJ2-3|NA
CASSLTSQSDTQYF
TGTGCCAGCAGCTTAACGTCCCAGTCAGATACGCAGTATTTT
>TRBV9|NA|TRBJ1-2|TRBD1
CASSFYSSGGSGYTF
TGTGCCAGCAGCTTCTATTCTTCAGGGGGGAGCGGCTACACCTTC
>TRBV20-1|NA|TRBJ1-2|NA
CSASHSNYGYTF
TGCAGTGCTAGTCATAGTAACTATGGCTACACCTTC
>TRBV6-5|NA|TRBJ2-7|TRBD1
CASSHPDRPYEQYF
TGTGCCAGCAGCCACCCGGACAGGCCCTACGAGCAGTACTTC